This T cell receptor (beta chain) was identified in a study of CD8 T cells in ankylosing spondylitis. Worth noting for this clonotype: Its cognate antigen is unknown.

It was by quantitative 5'-RACE with molecular barcodes that TCR beta libraries were made. TCRdb ran MiXCR on the 5' RACE reads and lists one entry per CDR3 protein. The sample has some 85,000 distinct CDR3 sequences; around 8.5% are singletons. Findings and caveats of the study: About 8 highly homologous variants made up a TCR beta motif, and this motif appeared characteristic of ankylosing spondylitis blood. Disease-linked clones were found to be CD8+ and relatively rare in peripheral blood. Significant enrichment of disease-linked clones was reportedly seen in matched ankylosing spondylitis synovial fluid. Previously reported in reactive arthritis synovial fluid and blood were some of the motif variants.

This clonotype originated in a male donor with ankylosing spondylitis. Material for sequencing was blood, either unsorted or a sorted T cell fraction (not recorded which).

The CDR3 DNA follows: TGTGCCAGCAGTTTCGGGCAAAGGAATCAGCCCCAGCATTTT. Translation: CASSFGQRNQPQHF. V and J are TRBV12-3 or TRBV12-4 and TRBJ1-5; D ambiguous. With 3 bases removed from V and 4 bases from J, the gap between germline ends came to 10 bases. The CDR3 spans 14 residues.